These 2 T cell receptor beta chains were sequenced from one sample in a study of graft-versus-host responses after intestinal transplantation. Assay used: immunoSEQ multiplex PCR; TCRdb lists only in-frame clones, some missing. The data hold tens of thousands of clones, with about 95% observed a single time. The sample was PBMCs, taken 16 days after intestinal transplant. The source of these receptors is a human patient who received an intestinal transplant, so some T cells may come from the graft donor.

The V call is TRBV27, the J call TRBJ1-6; D gene uncertain. Deletions cut 0 bases from V and 0 bases from J, with 9 bases between. CDR3 size: 17 residues. CDR1 is MNHEY and CDR2 is SMNVEV in the germline V gene (reference sequence). The CDR3 DNA follows: TGTGCCAGCAGTTTATCCCCCATTAGCTCCTATAATTCACCCCTCCACTTT. Amino acids: CASSLSPISSYNSPLHF.

For the CDR3, the DNA is TGTGCCAGCAGCCTTACAGGGGAGACTGAAGCTTTCTTT. Protein sequence: CASSLTGETEAFF. V gene TRBV7-6 combines with J gene TRBJ1-1; 7 nucleotides match TRBD1. The CDR3 extends over 13 amino acids. J lost 5 bases, V lost 5 bases, and 5 bases had no gene match. The germline CDR1 and CDR2 sequences are SGHVS and FNYEAQ.